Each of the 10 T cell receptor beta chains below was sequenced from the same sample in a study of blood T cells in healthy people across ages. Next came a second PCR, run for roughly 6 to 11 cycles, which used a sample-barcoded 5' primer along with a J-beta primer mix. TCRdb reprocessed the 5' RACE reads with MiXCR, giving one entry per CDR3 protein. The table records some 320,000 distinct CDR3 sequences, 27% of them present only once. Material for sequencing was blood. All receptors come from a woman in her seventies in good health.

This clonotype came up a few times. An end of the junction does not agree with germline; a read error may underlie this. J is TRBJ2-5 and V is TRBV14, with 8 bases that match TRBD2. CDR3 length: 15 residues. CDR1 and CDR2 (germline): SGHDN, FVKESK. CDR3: CVSSQRREVQETQYF. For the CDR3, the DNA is TGTGTCAGCAGCCAACGGCGGGAGGTTCAAGAGACCCAGTACTTC.

The chain's CDR3 is CASTSTGTGEDEQFF. The CDR3 coding sequence is TGTGCCAGCACCTCAACCGGGACAGGGGAAGATGAGCAGTTCTTC. The chain recombines TRBV6-1 with TRBJ2-1; 10 nucleotides align to TRBD1. V was pared by 7 bases and J by 8 bases, with 11 bases of the junction left unmatched. The CDR3 runs 15 residues. Per germline, CDR1 MNHNS and CDR2 SASEGT.

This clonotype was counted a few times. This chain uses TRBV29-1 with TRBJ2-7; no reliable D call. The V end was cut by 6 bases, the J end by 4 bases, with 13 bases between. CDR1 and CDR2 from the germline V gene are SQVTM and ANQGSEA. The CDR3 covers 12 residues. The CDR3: CSVQRGSYEQYF. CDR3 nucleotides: TGCAGCGTACAAAGAGGTTCGTACGAGCAGTACTTC.

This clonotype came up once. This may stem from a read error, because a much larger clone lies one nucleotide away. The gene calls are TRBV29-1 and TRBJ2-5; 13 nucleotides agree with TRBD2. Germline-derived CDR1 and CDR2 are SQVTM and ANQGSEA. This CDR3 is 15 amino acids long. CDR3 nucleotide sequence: TGCAGCGTAACTAGCGGGAGGGCCCAGGAAGAGACCCAGCACTTC. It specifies CSVTSGRAQEETQHF.

The CDR3, as DNA: TGTGCCAGCAGATCCATAGCGGGTATCACAGATACGCAGTATTTT. Translation: CASRSIAGITDTQYF. The chain combines TRBV7-2 with TRBJ2-3, with 7 positions matching TRBD2. There are 15 residues in the CDR3. Trimming took 6 bases from V and 2 from J; bases not matched to a gene: 8. Germline CDR1 SGHTA, CDR2 FQGNSA.

CDR3: CASSQVEPSAYQETQYF. The CDR3 DNA follows: TGTGCCAGCAGCCAAGTAGAGCCTAGCGCGTACCAAGAGACCCAGTACTTC. The chain is built from TRBV3-1 and TRBJ2-5; the D gene is possibly TRBD2 (6 bases). The germline V and J ends were trimmed by 1 base and 0 bases, with 15 bases remaining between them. Germline V lookup: CDR1 LGHDT, CDR2 YNNKEL (reference sequence). The CDR3 consists of 17 residues.

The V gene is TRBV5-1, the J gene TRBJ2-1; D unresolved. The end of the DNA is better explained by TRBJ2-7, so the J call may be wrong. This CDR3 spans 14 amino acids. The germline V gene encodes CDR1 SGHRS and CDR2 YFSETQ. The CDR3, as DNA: TGCGCCAGCAGTGACACGACGGCAGGTTACGAGCAGTACTTC. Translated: CASSDTTAGYEQYF.

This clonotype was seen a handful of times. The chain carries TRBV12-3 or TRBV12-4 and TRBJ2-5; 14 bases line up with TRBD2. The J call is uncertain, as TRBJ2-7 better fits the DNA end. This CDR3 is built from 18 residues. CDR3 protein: CASSLIPATSGRAPEQYF. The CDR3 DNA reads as TGTGCCAGCAGTTTAATCCCCGCGACTAGCGGGAGGGCCCCCGAGCAGTACTTC.

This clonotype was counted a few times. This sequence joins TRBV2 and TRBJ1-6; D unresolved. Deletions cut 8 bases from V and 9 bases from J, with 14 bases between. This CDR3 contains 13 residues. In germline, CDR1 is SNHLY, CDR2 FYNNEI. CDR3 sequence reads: CASSRNEGSPLHF. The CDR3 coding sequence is TGTGCCAGCTCCAGAAATGAAGGTTCACCCCTCCACTTT.

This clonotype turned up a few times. The CDR3 spells CASGEWELYEQYF. The CDR3 DNA is TGTGCCAGCGGGGAGTGGGAACTCTACGAGCAGTACTTC. The chain links TRBV6-2 or TRBV6-3 to TRBJ2-7, with a tentative D call TRBD2 (5 bases). V lost 8 bases to trimming and J lost 3 bases, with 14 bases between them. In germline, CDR1 is MNHEY, CDR2 SVGEGT. This CDR3 has 13 residues.